The sequence of this TCR beta chain was determined in a study of breast tumors, draining lymph nodes, adjacent tissues. Study observations and caveats: Findings are consistent with lymph node origin and intratumoral expansion of most tumor T cells.

The CDR3 consists of 12 residues. Per germline, CDR1 GTSNPN and CDR2 SVGIG (reference sequence). Trimming at V came to 5 bases and at J to 5 bases, leaving 4 bases not matched to a gene. One entry per CDR3 protein, called by TCRdb with MiXCR from the multiplex PCR reads. Of 200,000 or so distinct CDR3 sequences in the sample, about 32% were seen once. Details on this clonotype: Its specificity is unknown.

Samples came from axillary lymph nodes draining the breast cancer. This TCR came from a female donor with breast cancer. Some clones in this sample may be carry-over from other donors' samples. Input material: axillary lymph node tissue. This chain connects TRBV30 to TRBJ2-5, with 8 nucleotides matching TRBD2. The CDR3 loop is CAWDGGAETQYF. The CDR3 DNA reads TGTGCCTGGGACGGGGGGGCTGAGACCCAGTACTTC.